This passage covers 9 T cell receptor beta chains from one sample sequenced in a study of Ad26.COV2.S vaccination and SARS-CoV-2 variants. Regarding treatment: around 19 received Ad26.COV2.S at low or high dose, single or two shots; roughly five received placebo; per-sample allocation not given. Collection of the samples took place on day 63 after the first injection of vaccine or placebo. Profiling relied on immunoSEQ multiplex PCR, and the TCRdb table lists in-frame clones only, not all of them. The sample has about 420,000 clones, 85% to 90% seen once; the top ten hold roughly 4%. Sequenced material: peripheral blood, taken in a trial of Ad26.COV2.S vaccine versus placebo. The receptors come from a person between 18 and 65 years old who received the Ad26.COV2.S COVID-19 vaccine or a placebo.

The count of this clone is one. V usage is TRBV6-1 and J usage is TRBJ1-6; 9 positions match TRBD1. V shed 1 base and J 1 base; nucleotides not matched to a gene: 11. Germline values: CDR1 MNHNS, CDR2 SASEGT. This CDR3 is 20 amino acids long. The CDR3 spells CASSEDAGTGFESYNSPLHF. As DNA, the CDR3 is TGTGCCAGCAGTGAAGATGCCGGGACAGGGTTTGAATCCTATAATTCACCCCTCCACTTT.

The V gene is TRBV9, the J gene TRBJ2-7; 9 nucleotides match TRBD1. The length of the CDR3 is 15 residues. CDR1 and CDR2 (germline): SGDLS, YYNGEE. V shed 3 bases, J shed 0 bases, and the junction held 4 bases outside the gene matches. The CDR3 DNA is TGTGCCAGCAGCGCGACAGGGGGTTACTCCTACGAGCAGTACTTC. Its protein product is CASSATGGYSYEQYF.

The rearrangement uses TRBV7-8 and TRBJ2-3; 11 bases agree with TRBD2. The J segment lost 0 bases and the V segment lost 1 base, leaving 0 bases of the junction unmatched. The germline V gene has CDR1 SGHVS and CDR2 FQNEAQ. The CDR3 spans 16 residues. The CDR3 spells CASSLVAGGSTDTQYF. CDR3 nucleotides: TGTGCCAGCAGCTTAGTAGCGGGGGGGAGCACAGATACGCAGTATTTT.

This chain joins TRBV7-9 and TRBJ2-3; TRBD2 matches 12 bases. The germline CDR1 and CDR2 sequences are SEHNR and FQNEAQ (reference sequence). Trimming took 0 bases from V and 6 from J; bases not matched to a gene: 10. This CDR3 comprises 18 residues. CDR3 coding DNA: TGTGCCAGCAGCTTAGCTTGGCTAGCGGGGGGGCTTGAGGATACGCAGTATTTT. This sequence encodes CASSLAWLAGGLEDTQYF. The complete variable domain, with remaining parts taken from reference TRBV7-9 and TRBJ2-3, reads DTGVSQNPRHKITKRGQNVTFRCDPISEHNRLYWYRQTLGQGPEFLTYFQNEAQLEKSRLLSDRFSAERPKGSFSTLEIQRTEQGDSAMYLCASSLAWLAGGLEDTQYFGPGTRLTVL.

This clone has more than one count but fewer than ten. The chain uses TRBV28 and TRBJ2-5; no definite D call. Germline V gene sequence: CDR1 MDHEN, CDR2 SYDVKM. V gave up 3 bases and J gave up 5 bases, with 4 bases separating them. The CDR3 length is 11 residues. The CDR3 DNA sequence: TGTGCCAGCAGTTTGGGGGAGACCCAGTACTTC. Translating gives CASSLGETQYF.

The chain carries TRBV28 and TRBJ1-2, with 7 bases fitting TRBD1. The CDR3 covers 13 residues. V lost 2 bases and J lost 5; bases outside the gene matches: 2. Per the germline V gene, CDR1 is MDHEN and CDR2 is SYDVKM. The CDR3 here is CASSLAGGYGYTF. In nucleotides, the CDR3 is TGTGCCAGCAGTTTAGCAGGGGGGTATGGCTACACCTTC.

This clone was observed a handful of times. The rearrangement uses TRBV5-4 and TRBJ1-2; no clear D. V shed 3 bases and J shed 5 bases, with 8 bases lying between them. Germline CDR1 reads SGHNT; CDR2 reads YYREEE (reference sequence). The CDR3 spans 12 residues. The CDR3 DNA reads as TGTGCCAGCAGCTCTGTCGGGTATGGCTACACCTTC. Encoded protein: CASSSVGYGYTF.

This clone showed up just a few times. The V call is TRBV7-9, the J call TRBJ1-6; TRBD1 aligns across 10 bases. The trim removed 8 bases at V and 14 bases at J, leaving 12 bases unmatched. Germline V gene sequence: CDR1 SEHNR, CDR2 FQNEAQ (reference sequence). The CDR3 totals 14 residues. This chain's CDR3 is CASGLDRGPFSLHF. For the CDR3, the DNA is TGTGCCAGCGGGCTTGACAGGGGGCCCTTTTCCCTCCACTTT.

The rearrangement joins TRBV7-9 to TRBJ2-7; 8 bases line up with TRBD2. CDR3 size: 14 residues. Losses at the gene ends were 0 bases for V and 6 bases for J; bases not matched to a gene: 4. Germline V CDR1 and CDR2: SEHNR, FQNEAQ (reference sequence). The CDR3 protein is CASSLALAGSEQYF. The CDR3 nucleotides read TGTGCCAGCAGCTTAGCTTTAGCGGGGTCCGAGCAGTACTTC.